This TCR beta chain originates from a study of somatic mutations in cytotoxic T cells in rheumatoid arthritis. The CDR3 extends over 17 amino acids. The germline V and J ends were trimmed by 2 bases and 1 base, with 17 bases remaining between them. The germline V gene encodes CDR1 LGHNA and CDR2 YSLEER. The data were produced by immunoSEQ multiplex PCR, yet TCRdb's version contains in-frame clones alone and is incomplete. Of about 7,100 clones listed, around 80% are singletons. The origin of this receptor is an adult with rheumatoid arthritis. Sequenced sample: CD8+ T cells sorted from blood. The chain joins TRBV4-3 to TRBJ1-1; D unclear. The CDR3: CASSQILLTGRNTEAFF. The CDR3 bases are TGCGCCAGCAGCCAAATTTTACTGACTGGGAGGAACACTGAAGCTTTCTTT.